This TCR beta chain derives from a study of beta chain features in type 1 diabetes. This CDR3 region has 13 residues. Germline trimming cut 5 bases from V and 2 bases from J; bases unmatched to any gene: 2. Germline V gives CDR1 MNHEY, CDR2 SVGAGI. Study-wide results and limits: TCRB CDR3s were moderately but significantly shorter in Type 1 diabetes patients in all four CD4+ subsets.

In its sample, this clone was seen a few times. Its cognate antigen is unknown. TCRB transcripts that were expressed got sequenced, as all of the isolated RNA had been reverse transcribed. It was found that naive, central memory and regulatory T cell samples averaged approximately 3.6 million reads. Repertoires were generated with immunoSEQ multiplex PCR, while TCRdb's copy carries only in-frame clones and drops some. The table includes over 200,000 clones, approximately 10% detected once. Every participating donor gave one draw, a heparinised blood sample averaging about 100 mL. The chain carries TRBV6-5 and TRBJ2-5, with 7 positions matching TRBD1. Sequenced: naive CD4+ T cells from blood. The source of this sequence is a young man with type 1 diabetes. CDR3: CASSTDRQETQYF. CDR3 sequence (DNA): TGTGCCAGCAGTACGGACAGGCAAGAGACCCAGTACTTC.